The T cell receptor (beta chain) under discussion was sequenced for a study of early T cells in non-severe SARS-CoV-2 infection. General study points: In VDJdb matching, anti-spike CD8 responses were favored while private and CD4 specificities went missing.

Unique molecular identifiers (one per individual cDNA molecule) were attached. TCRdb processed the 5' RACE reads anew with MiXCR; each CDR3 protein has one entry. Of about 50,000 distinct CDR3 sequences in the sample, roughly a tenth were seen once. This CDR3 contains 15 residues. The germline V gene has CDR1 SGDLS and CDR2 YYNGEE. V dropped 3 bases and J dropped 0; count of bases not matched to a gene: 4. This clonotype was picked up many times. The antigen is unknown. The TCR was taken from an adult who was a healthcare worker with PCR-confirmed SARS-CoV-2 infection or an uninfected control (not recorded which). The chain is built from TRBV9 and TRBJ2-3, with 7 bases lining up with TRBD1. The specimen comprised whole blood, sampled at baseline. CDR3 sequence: CASSAWDRSTDTQYF. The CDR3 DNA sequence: TGTGCCAGCAGCGCATGGGACAGAAGCACAGATACGCAGTATTTT.